This T cell receptor beta chain was sequenced for a study of vaccination and CD4 T cells after COVID-19. Study background: Each person enrolled got two BNT162b2 or mRNA-1273 vaccine doses.

The assay that was used to sequence DNA from cultured CD4+ T cells was the Oncomine TCR Beta short-read assay. One entry per CDR3 protein results from TCRdb running MiXCR on the PCR reads. The table shows some 18,000 distinct CDR3 sequences, with roughly 58% occurring only once. Treatment: approximately nine-day PBMC culture with coronavirus spike peptide pools or control peptides (ViraFEST assay). Regarding this clonotype: Its antigen is not known.

Germline V lookup: CDR1 SNHLY, CDR2 FYNNEI. V was pared by 3 bases and J by 4 bases, with 6 bases between. This CDR3 comprises 12 residues. The sample consisted of CD4+ T cells from blood, cultured in vitro, taken before SARS-CoV-2 vaccination. The chain combines TRBV2 with TRBJ1-1; D is uncertain. This receptor was taken from a human donor who had recovered from COVID-19. As DNA, the CDR3 is TGTGCCAGCAGTGACTCGAGCACTGAAGCTTTCTTT. Amino acids: CASSDSSTEAFF.